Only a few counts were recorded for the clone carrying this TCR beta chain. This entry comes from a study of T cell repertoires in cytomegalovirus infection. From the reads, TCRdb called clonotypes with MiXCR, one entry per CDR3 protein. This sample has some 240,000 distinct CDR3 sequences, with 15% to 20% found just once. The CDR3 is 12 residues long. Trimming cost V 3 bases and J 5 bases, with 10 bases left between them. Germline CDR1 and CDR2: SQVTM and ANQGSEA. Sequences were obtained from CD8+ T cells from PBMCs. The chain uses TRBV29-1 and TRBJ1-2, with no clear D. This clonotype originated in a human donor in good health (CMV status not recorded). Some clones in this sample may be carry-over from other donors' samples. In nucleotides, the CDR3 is TGCAGCGTTGAGGGTCAAGGGTATGGCTACACCTTC. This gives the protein CSVEGQGYGYTF.